The entry that follows covers one T cell receptor (beta chain) sequence. Its antigen is unknown. Germline V CDR1 and CDR2: SGHAT, FQNNGV. The CDR3 is 11 residues long. The germline V and J ends were trimmed by 3 bases and 9 bases, with 5 bases remaining between them. The sample originates from a study of shared clonotypes between healthy human individuals. For the study at large: Those who served as donors were a couple of women and three men between the ages of 18 and 49. The study's findings and limits: A handful of donors held about 4.6% of naive CD4 clonotypes in common.

Sequencing used immunoSEQ multiplex PCR; TCRdb keeps in-frame clones, though not all of them. The table records roughly 2.1 million clones, 90% to 95% of them present only once. The naive CD8 population came from CD45RO-negative cells selected for CCR7, without terminally differentiated effector memory CD45RA+ cells. Donors had no recently reported acute infections or vaccinations and were HIV-negative. The chain combines TRBV11-2 with TRBJ2-2; D unresolved. Specimen: naive CD8+ T cells from PBMCs. The source is a man between 18 and 29 years old in good health. Some clones in this sample may be carry-over from other donors' samples. CDR3 bases: TGTGCCAGCAGCTTTACCCGGGAGCTGTTTTTT. Its protein is CASSFTRELFF.